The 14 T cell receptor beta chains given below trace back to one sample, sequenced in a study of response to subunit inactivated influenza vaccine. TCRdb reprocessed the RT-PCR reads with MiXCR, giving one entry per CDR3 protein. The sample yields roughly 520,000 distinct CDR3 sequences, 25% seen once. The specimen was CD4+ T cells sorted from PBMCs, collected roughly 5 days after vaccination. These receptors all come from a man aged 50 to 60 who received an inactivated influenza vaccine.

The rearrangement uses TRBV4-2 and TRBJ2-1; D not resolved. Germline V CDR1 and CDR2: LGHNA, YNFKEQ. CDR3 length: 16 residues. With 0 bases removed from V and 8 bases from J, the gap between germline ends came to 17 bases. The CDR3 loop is CASSQDSWAEWDEQFF. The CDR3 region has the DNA TGTGCCAGCAGCCAAGACTCCTGGGCTGAGTGGGATGAGCAGTTCTTC.

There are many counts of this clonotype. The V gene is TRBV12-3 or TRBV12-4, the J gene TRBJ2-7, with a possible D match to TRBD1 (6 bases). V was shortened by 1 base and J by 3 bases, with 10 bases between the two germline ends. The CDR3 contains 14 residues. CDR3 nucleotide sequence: TGTGCCAGCAGTTTAGAGGGACACTACTACGAGCAGTACTTC. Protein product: CASSLEGHYYEQYF.

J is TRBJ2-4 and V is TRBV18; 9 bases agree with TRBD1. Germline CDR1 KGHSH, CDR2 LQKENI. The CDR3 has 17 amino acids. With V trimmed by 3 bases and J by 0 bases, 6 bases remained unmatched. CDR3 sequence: CASSPGQGPLAKNIQYF. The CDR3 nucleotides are TGTGCCAGCTCACCTGGACAGGGGCCATTAGCCAAAAACATTCAGTACTTC.

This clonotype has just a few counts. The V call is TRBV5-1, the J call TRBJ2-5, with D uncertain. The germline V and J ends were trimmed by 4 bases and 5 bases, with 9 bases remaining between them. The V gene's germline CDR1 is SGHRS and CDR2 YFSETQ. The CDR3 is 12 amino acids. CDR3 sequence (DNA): TGCGCCAGCAGCCATCCTGCGGAGACCCAGTACTTC. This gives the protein CASSHPAETQYF.

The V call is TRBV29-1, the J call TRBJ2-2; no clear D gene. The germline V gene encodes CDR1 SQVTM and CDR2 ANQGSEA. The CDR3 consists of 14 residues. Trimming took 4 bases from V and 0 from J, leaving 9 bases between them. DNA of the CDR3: TGCAGCGTTGGTATGGCGGCGAACACCGGGGAGCTGTTTTTT. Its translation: CSVGMAANTGELFF.

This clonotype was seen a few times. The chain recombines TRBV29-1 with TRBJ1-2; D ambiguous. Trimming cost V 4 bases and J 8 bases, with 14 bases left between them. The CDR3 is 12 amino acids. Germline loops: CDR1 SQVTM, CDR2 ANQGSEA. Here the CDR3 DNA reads TGCAGCGTTGGAGGAGGGATCCAGGGCTACACCTTC. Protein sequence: CSVGGGIQGYTF.

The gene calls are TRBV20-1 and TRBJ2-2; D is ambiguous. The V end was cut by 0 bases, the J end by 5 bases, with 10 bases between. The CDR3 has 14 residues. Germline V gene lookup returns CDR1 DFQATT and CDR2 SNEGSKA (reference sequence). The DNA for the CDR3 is TGCAGTGCTAGAGATGCTCCCGGGACCGGGGAGCTGTTTTTT. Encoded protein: CSARDAPGTGELFF.

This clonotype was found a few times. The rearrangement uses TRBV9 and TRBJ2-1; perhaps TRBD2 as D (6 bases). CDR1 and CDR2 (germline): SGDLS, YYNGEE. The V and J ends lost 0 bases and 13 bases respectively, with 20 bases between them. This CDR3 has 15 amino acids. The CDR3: CASSVGPSEGGSQFF. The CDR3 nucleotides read TGTGCCAGCAGCGTAGGCCCAAGTGAGGGAGGCTCTCAGTTCTTC. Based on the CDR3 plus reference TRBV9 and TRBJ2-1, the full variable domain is DSGVTQTPKHLITATGQRVTLRCSPRSGDLSVYWYQQSLDQGLQFLIQYYNGEERAKGNILERFSAQQFPDLHSELNLSSLELGDSALYFCASSVGPSEGGSQFFGPGTRLTVL.

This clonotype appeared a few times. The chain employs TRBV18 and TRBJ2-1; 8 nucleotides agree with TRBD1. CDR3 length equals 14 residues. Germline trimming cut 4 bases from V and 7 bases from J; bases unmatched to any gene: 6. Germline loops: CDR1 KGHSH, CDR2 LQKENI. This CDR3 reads CASSLADRVNEQFF. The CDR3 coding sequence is TGTGCCAGCTCACTAGCGGACAGGGTAAATGAGCAGTTCTTC.

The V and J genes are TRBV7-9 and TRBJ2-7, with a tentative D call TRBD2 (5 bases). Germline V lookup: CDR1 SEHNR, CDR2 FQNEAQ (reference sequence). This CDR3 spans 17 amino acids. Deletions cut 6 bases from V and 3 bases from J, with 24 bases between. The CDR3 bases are TGTGCCAGCAGTACGGGAAAAATTGGCGGACCAGTCTACGAGCAGTACTTC. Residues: CASSTGKIGGPVYEQYF.

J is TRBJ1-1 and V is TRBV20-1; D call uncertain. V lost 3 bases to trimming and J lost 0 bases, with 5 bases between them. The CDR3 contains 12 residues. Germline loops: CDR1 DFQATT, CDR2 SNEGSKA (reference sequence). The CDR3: CSASRVNTEAFF. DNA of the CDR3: TGCAGTGCTAGCCGGGTGAACACTGAAGCTTTCTTT.

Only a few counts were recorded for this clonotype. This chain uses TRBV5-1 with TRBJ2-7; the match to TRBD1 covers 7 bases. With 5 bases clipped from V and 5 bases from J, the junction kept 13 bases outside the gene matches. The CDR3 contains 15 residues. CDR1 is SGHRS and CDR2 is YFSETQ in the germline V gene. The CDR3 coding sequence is TGCGCCAGCAGGGAAAGGGACAGCCCATTTGACGAGCAGTACTTC. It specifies CASRERDSPFDEQYF.

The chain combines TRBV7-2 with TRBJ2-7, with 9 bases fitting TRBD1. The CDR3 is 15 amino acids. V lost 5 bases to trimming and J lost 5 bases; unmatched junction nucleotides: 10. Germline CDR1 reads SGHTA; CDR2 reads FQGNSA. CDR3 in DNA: TGTGCCAGCAGCACCACAGGGGGCGTGATGAACGAGCAGTACTTC. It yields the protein CASSTTGGVMNEQYF. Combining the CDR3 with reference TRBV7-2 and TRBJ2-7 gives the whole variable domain GAGVSQSPSNKVTEKGKDVELRCDPISGHTALYWYRQSLGQGLEFLIYFQGNSAPDKSGLPSDRFSAERTGGSVSTLTIQRTQQEDSAVYLCASSTTGGVMNEQYFGPGTRLTVT.

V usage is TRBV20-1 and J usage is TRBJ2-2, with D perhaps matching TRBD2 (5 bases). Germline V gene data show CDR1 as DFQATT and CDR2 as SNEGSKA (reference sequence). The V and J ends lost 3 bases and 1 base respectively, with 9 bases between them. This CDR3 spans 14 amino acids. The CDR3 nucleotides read TGCAGTGCTAGGTCCGGGAAGAACACCGGGGAGCTGTTTTTT. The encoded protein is CSARSGKNTGELFF.